This T cell receptor beta chain was observed in a study of cytomegalovirus exposure and HLA in healthy donors. Study-level background: Among 150 million to 200 million T cells, an earlier analysis found about 100 million unique TCR beta sequences. Broader study findings: A missense DCLRE1C variant was associated with V- and J-gene trimming of TCR beta chains in a later analysis, and an independent cohort replicated the association. A later analysis found most CMV-associated TCR beta chains apparently HLA-restricted.

Researchers ran the PCR with 60 Vbeta and 13 Jbeta primers. TCRdb's table, derived via immunoSEQ multiplex PCR, lists solely in-frame clones and lacks some. The sample contains 250,000 to 350,000 clones, over 70% of which appear only once. J gave up 6 bases and V 1 base, and 15 bases lay outside the gene matches. The length of the CDR3 is 17 residues. The germline V gene has CDR1 MGHRA and CDR2 YSYEKL. Every donor was a healthy person donating bone marrow. Concerning this clone itself: Its antigen is as yet unknown.

Source material: PBMCs. The J gene is TRBJ2-7, the V gene TRBV4-1, with 7 bases identical to TRBD2. The sequence derives from a girl aged 2 to 10 in good health and CMV-seronegative. CDR3 in amino acids: CASSQVLAGGRKAEQYF. The CDR3 bases are TGCGCCAGCAGCCAAGTTTTGGCGGGCGGGAGAAAGGCCGAGCAGTACTTC.